This entry lists 7 T cell receptor beta chains sequenced from one sample in a study of blood T cell repertoires in COVID-19. Profiling relied on immunoSEQ multiplex PCR, and the TCRdb table lists in-frame clones only, not all of them. Found here are 250,000 or so clones, about 87% of them singletons; the top ten hold 6% to 9%. The sample comprised peripheral blood. Receptor source: a woman between 65 and 79 years old with active or convalescent COVID-19.

The chain combines TRBV7-6 with TRBJ2-1; 12 nucleotides match TRBD2. Trimming took 2 bases from V and 7 from J; bases not matched to a gene: 3. Germline V lookup: CDR1 SGHVS, CDR2 FNYEAQ. The CDR3 contains 15 residues. The CDR3 bases are TGTGCCAGCAGCTTACTAGCGGGGGGGCCAAATGAGCAGTTCTTC. This sequence encodes CASSLLAGGPNEQFF.

V is TRBV24-1 and J is TRBJ2-1; D is possibly TRBD1 (6 bases). There are 16 residues in the CDR3. The V end was cut by 4 bases, the J end by 9 bases, with 21 bases between. The V gene's germline CDR1 is KGHDR and CDR2 SFDVKD. CDR3 sequence reads: CATSDQDSSPIREQFF. CDR3 in DNA: TGTGCCACCAGTGACCAGGACAGCTCCCCAATTCGTGAGCAGTTCTTC.

This chain connects TRBV19 to TRBJ1-1; no reliable D call. This CDR3 region has 11 residues. Germline values: CDR1 LNHDA, CDR2 SQIVND (reference sequence). The V end was cut by 9 bases, the J end by 2 bases, with 7 bases between. Written as DNA, the CDR3 is TGTGCCAGCAGACTTAACACTGAAGCTTTCTTT. It translates to CASRLNTEAFF.

The V and J genes are TRBV4-2 and TRBJ1-6; 10 bases agree with TRBD1. The V gene's germline CDR1 is LGHNA and CDR2 YNFKEQ. V lost 1 base, J lost 10 bases, and 7 bases stayed unmatched. The CDR3 has 16 amino acids. The CDR3: CASSQADGTGVSPLHF. The CDR3 DNA reads TGTGCCAGCAGCCAAGCCGACGGGACAGGGGTCTCACCCCTCCACTTT.

The chain has TRBV7-3 and TRBJ1-2, with D perhaps TRBD1 (6 bases). The V gene's germline CDR1 is SGHTA and CDR2 FQGTGA. The CDR3 sequence is 13 residues long. Trimming removed 8 bases at V and 4 bases at J, with 14 bases between. The CDR3 region is CASGRGDLYGYTF. In nucleotides, the CDR3 is TGTGCCAGCGGCAGGGGAGACCTCTATGGCTACACCTTC.

This chain joins TRBV12-3 or TRBV12-4 and TRBJ1-5; 8 bases agree with TRBD1. This CDR3 spans 13 amino acids. J was trimmed by 12 bases and V by 2 bases; bases with no gene match: 6. CDR3 bases: TGTGCCAGCAGTTTATTGGGGACAGGAGACCAGCATTTT. Translated, it gives CASSLLGTGDQHF.

This clone was found once. CDR3 DNA sequence: TGTGCCAGCAGTTATCTAGGGGGCAGTGTTAACTATGGCTACACCTTC. Its translation: CASSYLGGSVNYGYTF. The chain has TRBV6-5 and TRBJ1-2, with 7 bases aligning to TRBD1. This CDR3 contains 16 residues. V shed 3 bases, J shed 1 base, and the junction held 8 bases outside the gene matches. Germline CDR1 is MNHEY and CDR2 is SVGAGI.